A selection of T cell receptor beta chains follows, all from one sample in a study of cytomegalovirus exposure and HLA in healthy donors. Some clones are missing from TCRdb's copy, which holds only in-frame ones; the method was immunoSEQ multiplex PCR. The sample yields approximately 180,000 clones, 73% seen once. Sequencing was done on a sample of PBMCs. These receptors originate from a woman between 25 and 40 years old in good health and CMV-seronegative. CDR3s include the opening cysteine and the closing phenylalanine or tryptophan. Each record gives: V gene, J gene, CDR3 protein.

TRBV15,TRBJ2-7,CATRRTGIYEQYF
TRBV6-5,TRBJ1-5,CASSRIRGPNQPQHF
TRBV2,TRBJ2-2,CASIFDRGQGAGELFF
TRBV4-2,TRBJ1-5,CASSQEGGPRGGQPQHF
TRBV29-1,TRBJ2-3,CSVSSSTDTQYF
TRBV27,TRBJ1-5,CASSFAGAGQPQHF
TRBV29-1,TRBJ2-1,CSGEDRGRNYNEQFF
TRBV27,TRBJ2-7,CASSFTQGYYEQYF
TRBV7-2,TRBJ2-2,CASSLVGNPGELFF
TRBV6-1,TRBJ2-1,CASNPGSYNEQFF
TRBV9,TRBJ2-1,CASSVGLQGGEFF
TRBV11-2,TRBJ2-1,CASSLVSGGANGEQFF
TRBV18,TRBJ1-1,CASSRTGVSEAFF
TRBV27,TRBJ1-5,CASSFRGGNQPQHF
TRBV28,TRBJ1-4,CASSPGGTEDEKLFF
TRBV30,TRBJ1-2,CAWSVVAPSLDGYTF
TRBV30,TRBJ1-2,CAKERPDRANNYGYTF
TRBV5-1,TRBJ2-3,CASSSLAGGVYTQYF
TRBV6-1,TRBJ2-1,CASSELGGGWNEQFF
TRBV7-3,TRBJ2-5,CASSTSGGRETQYF
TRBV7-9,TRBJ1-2,CASSLVGLSNYGYTF
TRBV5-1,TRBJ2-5,CASSLGQEETQYF
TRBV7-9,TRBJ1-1,CASSRTGVEAFF
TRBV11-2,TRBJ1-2,CASSLGTGDYGYTF
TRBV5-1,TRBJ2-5,CASSLGFSETQYF
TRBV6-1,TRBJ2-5,CASSENREVSQTQYF
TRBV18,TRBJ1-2,CASSPSPGTNNYGYTF
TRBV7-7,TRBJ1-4,CASSSGGGTNEKLFF
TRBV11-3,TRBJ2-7,CASSRGDTPKEEQYF
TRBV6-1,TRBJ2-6,CASSEVSGVGANVLTF
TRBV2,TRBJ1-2,CASRGQSYGYTF
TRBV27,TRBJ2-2,CASSFGTGGTGELFF
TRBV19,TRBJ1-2,CASSIPGRYVVGYTF
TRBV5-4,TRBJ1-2,CASSFSNRANGYTF